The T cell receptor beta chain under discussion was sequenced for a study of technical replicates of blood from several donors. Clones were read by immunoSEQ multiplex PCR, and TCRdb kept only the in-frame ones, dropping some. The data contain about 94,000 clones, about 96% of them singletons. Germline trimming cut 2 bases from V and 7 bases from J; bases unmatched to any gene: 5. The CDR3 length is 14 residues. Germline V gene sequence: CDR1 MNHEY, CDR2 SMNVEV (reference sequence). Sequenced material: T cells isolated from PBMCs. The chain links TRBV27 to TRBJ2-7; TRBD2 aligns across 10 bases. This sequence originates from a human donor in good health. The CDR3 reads CASSLLAGVGEQYF. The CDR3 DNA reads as TGTGCCAGCAGTTTACTAGCGGGAGTGGGGGAGCAGTACTTC.